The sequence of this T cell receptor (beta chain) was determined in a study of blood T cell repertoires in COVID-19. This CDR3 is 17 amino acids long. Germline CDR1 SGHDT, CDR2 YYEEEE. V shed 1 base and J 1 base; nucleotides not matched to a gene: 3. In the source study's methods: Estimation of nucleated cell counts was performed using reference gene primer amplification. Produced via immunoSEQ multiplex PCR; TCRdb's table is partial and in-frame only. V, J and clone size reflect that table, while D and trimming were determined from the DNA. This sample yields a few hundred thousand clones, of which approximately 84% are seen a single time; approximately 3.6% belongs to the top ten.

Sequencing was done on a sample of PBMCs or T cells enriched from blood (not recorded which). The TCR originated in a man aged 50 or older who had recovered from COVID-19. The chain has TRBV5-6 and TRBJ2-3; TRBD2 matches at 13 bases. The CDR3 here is CASSLKGTSGGTDTQYF. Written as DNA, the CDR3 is TGTGCCAGCAGCTTGAAGGGGACTAGCGGGGGCACAGATACGCAGTATTTT.